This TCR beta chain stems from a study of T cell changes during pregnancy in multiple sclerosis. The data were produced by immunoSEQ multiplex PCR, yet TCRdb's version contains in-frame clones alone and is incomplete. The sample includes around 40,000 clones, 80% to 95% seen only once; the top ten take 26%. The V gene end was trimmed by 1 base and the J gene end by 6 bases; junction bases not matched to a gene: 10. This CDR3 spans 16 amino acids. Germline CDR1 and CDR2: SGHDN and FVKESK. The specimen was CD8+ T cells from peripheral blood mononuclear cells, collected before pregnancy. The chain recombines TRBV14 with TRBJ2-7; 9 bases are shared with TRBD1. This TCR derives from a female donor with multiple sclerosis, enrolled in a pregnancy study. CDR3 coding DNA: TGTGCCAGCAGCCAAGCTCCCGGGACAGGGAGGTCCGAGCAGTACTTC. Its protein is CASSQAPGTGRSEQYF.